The sequence of this T cell receptor beta chain was determined in a study of blood T cell repertoires in COVID-19. About the study: The United States, Italy and Spain were the sources of the acute and convalescent COVID-19 samples. T cells, B-cell-depleted T cells, or PBMCs supplied cDNA or gDNA.

How the authors handled the data: Amplified reference gene primers provided the basis for estimating nucleated cell counts. Assay used: immunoSEQ multiplex PCR; TCRdb lists only in-frame clones, some missing. That table furnishes V, J and clone size, whereas the DNA furnished D and trimming. The sample yields 200,000 to 250,000 clones, roughly 79% seen once. Seattle-derived patients entered the study during active infection and were followed longitudinally. The CDR3 length is 18 residues. Germline loops: CDR1 MNHEY, CDR2 SVGEGT. With 5 bases removed from V and 1 base from J, the gap between germline ends came to 21 bases.

The clonotype comes from a woman older than 75 with COVID-19, enrolled during active disease. Source material: peripheral blood. V and J are TRBV6-2 or TRBV6-3 and TRBJ1-5; unclear D gene. CDR3 loop: CASSPLPKWENSNQPQHF. The CDR3 DNA reads TGTGCCAGCAGTCCACTACCGAAGTGGGAGAACAGCAATCAGCCCCAGCATTTT.